This TCR beta chain was identified in a study of cytomegalovirus exposure and HLA in healthy donors. About the study: For the approximately 400 genotyped donors, 75% to 90% fell within the Caucasian-associated ancestry cluster.

The PCR ran on 60 Vbeta and 13 Jbeta primers. The method was immunoSEQ multiplex PCR; TCRdb's version includes in-frame clones alone and lacks a portion of them. The table lists about 200,000 clones, with 6.5% in the top ten. Study outcomes and limitations: Sequencing likely caused a cluster of highly shared sequence variants. For cytomegalovirus status, the classifier reportedly gave diagnoses with high specificity and sensitivity. TCR association rates varied by HLA locus in a later analysis, with DRB1 highest and HLA-C lowest.

As for this clone: What it binds is unknown.

The CDR3 has 14 amino acids. Trimming took 5 bases from V and 5 from J; bases not matched to a gene: 6. CDR1 and CDR2 (germline): SGHTA, FQGNSA. The specimen sequenced was PBMCs. This TCR came from a man aged 30 to 45 in good health and CMV-seronegative. The chain recombines TRBV7-2 with TRBJ2-5, with TRBD1 matching 9 bases. The CDR3, as DNA: TGTGCCAGCAGCACACAGGGGGCCGGCGAGACCCAGTACTTC. Translated, it gives CASSTQGAGETQYF.